What follows are 7 T cell receptor beta chains derived from one specimen sequenced in a study of blood T cells in healthy people across ages. Next came a second PCR, run for about 7 to 12 cycles, which used a sample-barcoded 5' primer along with a J-beta primer mix. TCRdb analysed the 5' RACE reads with MiXCR anew, one entry per CDR3 protein. The sample carries 1.5 million to 2 million distinct CDR3 sequences, 28% recorded once. Material for sequencing was blood. The source of these receptors is a woman in her twenties or thirties in good health.

The rearrangement links TRBV6-6 to TRBJ2-3; 7 positions match TRBD1. Per the germline V gene, CDR1 is MNHNY and CDR2 is SVGAGI (reference sequence). V trimming: 0 bases; J trimming: 2 bases; junction bases outside the gene matches: 8. This CDR3 has 17 amino acids. CDR3 nucleotides: TGTGCCAGCAGTTACTCGGGGACAGTACACCCCACAGATACGCAGTATTTT. Encoded protein: CASSYSGTVHPTDTQYF.

The chain joins TRBV27 to TRBJ2-2, with 9 nucleotides matching TRBD1. CDR3 length: 18 amino acids. Trimming removed 5 bases from V and 4 bases from J; junction bases left unmatched: 14. Germline V CDR1 and CDR2: MNHEY, SMNVEV (reference sequence). The DNA for the CDR3 is TGTGCCAGCAGTACCACAGGGGGCGGCTCGAGCACCACCGGGGAGCTGTTTTTT. Translation gives CASSTTGGGSSTTGELFF.

Points on this clonotype: A clone one base away is much larger, so this may be a read error. The chain combines TRBV7-9 with TRBJ2-1; D gene uncertain. The CDR3 is made up of 14 amino acids. Looked up from germline, CDR1 is SEHNR and CDR2 is FQNEAQ (reference sequence). In DNA form, the CDR3 reads TGTGCCAGCGGCTTAGCTTCGACACGCAATGAGCAGTTCTTC. Translated: CASGLASTRNEQFF.

In DNA form, the CDR3 reads TGTGCCATCAGTGGCAGGGCGGAGGCCCAGTACTTC. This codes for CAISGRAEAQYF. The chain carries TRBV10-3 and TRBJ2-5; D possibly matches TRBD1 or TRBD2 (5 bases each). CDR3 length: 12 amino acids. Germline V CDR1 and CDR2: ENHRY, SYGVKD. V shed 4 bases and J shed 9 bases, with 12 bases lying between them.

J is TRBJ1-4 and V is TRBV12-3 or TRBV12-4, with TRBD1 as a possible D gene (6 bases). The CDR3 sequence is 15 residues long. Trimming cost V 5 bases and J 3 bases, with 13 bases left between them. CDR3 DNA sequence: TGTGCCAGCAGTGCAGGAGGGGGAGCTAATGAAAAACTGTTTTTT. Translating gives CASSAGGGANEKLFF.

Notes on this clonotype: Being one base from a much bigger clone, this may be a read error. V and J are TRBV7-8 and TRBJ2-6; 7 positions match TRBD1. Germline V gene data show CDR1 as SGHVS and CDR2 as FQNEAQ. CDR3 length: 18 residues. The CDR3 DNA reads TGTGCCAGCAGCAGCGACCGACAGGGCCTCTCTGGGGCCAACGTCCGGACTTTC. This codes for CASSSDRQGLSGANVRTF.

The CDR3: CASTDRDTGELFF. CDR3 DNA sequence: TGCGCCAGCACGGACAGGGACACCGGGGAGCTGTTTTTT. The chain employs TRBV5-1 and TRBJ2-2; 8 bases fit TRBD1. The CDR3 has 13 amino acids. The trim removed 6 bases at V and 3 bases at J, leaving 1 base unmatched. Germline-derived CDR1 and CDR2 are SGHRS and YFSETQ.